This T cell receptor beta chain emerged from a study of blood T cells in healthy people across ages. Study results and caveats: Because donor CMV status was unknown, expanded clonotype changes were possibly confounded.

Together with a sample-barcoded 5' primer, a J-beta primer mix was included in a second PCR lasting roughly 6 to 12 cycles. Each sample yielded at least 2.5 million CDR3-containing paired-end reads. One entry per CDR3 protein, called by TCRdb with MiXCR from the 5' RACE reads. The sample lists roughly 1,700,000 distinct CDR3 sequences; 28% were seen once. CDR3 size: 15 residues. Germline CDR1 SNHLY, CDR2 FYNNEI. Trimming removed 7 bases from V and 7 bases from J; junction bases left unmatched: 10. Healthy Caucasian individuals from Russia aged about 6 to 100 were enrolled as donors. As for this clonotype: Antigen specificity is unknown.

Sequenced material: blood. V gene TRBV2 combines with J gene TRBJ2-2, with TRBD2 identical over 9 bases. The clonotype was recovered from a woman in her 30s in good health. For the CDR3, the DNA is TGTGCCAGCAAAGCAATGGTACTAGCGGGCGGGGAGCTGTTTTTT. It yields the protein CASKAMVLAGGELFF. Full variable domain (rest looked up from reference TRBV2 and TRBJ2-2): EPEVTQTPSHQVTQMGQEVILRCVPISNHLYFYWYRQILGQKVEFLVSFYNNEISEKSEIFDDQFSVERPDGSNFTLKIRSTKLEDSAMYFCASKAMVLAGGELFFGEGSRLTVL.